One and the same sample provided the 32 T cell receptor beta chains below, sequenced in a study of blood T cell repertoires in COVID-19. Sequencing was performed with immunoSEQ multiplex PCR; in TCRdb, only in-frame clones are kept and a portion is missing. The sample has approximately 190,000 clones; 83% are singletons. The sample comprised peripheral blood. These TCRs come from a woman between 40 and 50 years old with acute or convalescent COVID-19.

V usage is TRBV20-1 and J usage is TRBJ2-3; D may be TRBD2 (6 bases). Trimming pared 3 bases from V and 2 bases from J, leaving 15 bases between. Germline CDR1 DFQATT, CDR2 SNEGSKA (reference sequence). The CDR3 is made up of 15 amino acids. CDR3 bases: TGCAGTGCTAGTTCTGTCCGGGAGACCACAGATACGCAGTATTTT. Translating gives CSASSVRETTDTQYF.

This chain uses TRBV7-8 with TRBJ2-5, with 10 bases lining up with TRBD1. V lost 5 bases to trimming and J lost 5 bases; unmatched junction nucleotides: 17. CDR3 length equals 18 residues. Germline values: CDR1 SGHVS, CDR2 FQNEAQ. The CDR3 DNA is TGTGCCAGCAGCCACCGTCGCTCCGGGACAGGGGTCTCGGAGACCCAGTACTTC. This codes for CASSHRRSGTGVSETQYF.

The V call is TRBV29-1, the J call TRBJ2-7; TRBD1 agrees at 8 bases. Germline V gene data show CDR1 as SQVTM and CDR2 as ANQGSEA. V was pared by 3 bases and J by 3 bases, with 10 bases of the junction left unmatched. The CDR3 consists of 15 residues. CDR3 in amino acids: CSVEGGQGANYEQYF. CDR3 bases: TGCAGCGTTGAGGGTGGACAGGGAGCAAACTACGAGCAGTACTTC.

This clone was counted once. This CDR3 is CASSLAGFTDTQYF. The CDR3 region has the DNA TGTGCCAGCAGTTTGGCGGGTTTCACAGATACGCAGTATTTT. The chain couples TRBV27 to TRBJ2-3; the D gene is possibly TRBD2 (5 bases). The ends were cut back, 3 bases at V and 2 bases at J, with 9 bases in the middle. CDR1 is MNHEY and CDR2 is SMNVEV in the germline V gene (reference sequence). This CDR3 spans 14 amino acids.

The rearrangement links TRBV28 to TRBJ1-3; D is uncertain. V was shortened by 5 bases and J by 1 base, with 15 bases between the two germline ends. Germline V CDR1 and CDR2: MDHEN, SYDVKM. The CDR3 runs 16 residues. The CDR3 DNA reads as TGTGCCAGCAGTGTCGAAACGGGGAAGTCTGGAAACACCATATATTTT. It is translated as CASSVETGKSGNTIYF.

CDR3 DNA sequence: TGTGCCCCCAGGAGCGGGACCTACAATGAGCAGTTCTTC. The encoded protein is CAPRSGTYNEQFF. The gene calls are TRBV27 and TRBJ2-1, with 7 bases identical to TRBD2. The CDR3 is made up of 13 amino acids. With 11 bases clipped from V and 2 bases from J, the junction kept 6 bases outside the gene matches. The germline V gene encodes CDR1 MNHEY and CDR2 SMNVEV (reference sequence).

The V and J genes are TRBV11-2 and TRBJ2-7; TRBD2 aligns across 9 bases. V dropped 1 base and J dropped 2; count of bases not matched to a gene: 3. From germline, CDR1 is SGHAT and CDR2 FQNNGV. The CDR3 is made up of 15 amino acids. The CDR3 reads CASSLAGLAPYEQYF. DNA for the CDR3: TGTGCCAGCAGCTTAGCGGGACTAGCACCCTACGAGCAGTACTTC.

V is TRBV11-2 and J is TRBJ1-2; D uncertain. Deletions cut 5 bases from V and 8 bases from J, with 18 bases between. The germline V gene has CDR1 SGHAT and CDR2 FQNNGV. The CDR3 length is 14 residues. The CDR3 loop reads CASSLSGAGRGYTF. The DNA of the CDR3 is TGTGCCAGCAGCCTCTCAGGAGCGGGCCGGGGCTACACCTTC.

This chain connects TRBV6-5 to TRBJ1-1; no firm D call. Germline-derived CDR1 and CDR2 are MNHEY and SVGAGI. The CDR3 covers 15 residues. Trimming removed 9 bases from V and 1 base from J, with 18 bases in between. In DNA, the CDR3 is TGTGCCAGGAGGGATCCTCGGGGATGGAACACTGAAGCTTTCTTT. Encoded protein: CARRDPRGWNTEAFF.

V usage is TRBV2 and J usage is TRBJ2-1, with D possibly matching TRBD1 (5 bases). Germline loops: CDR1 SNHLY, CDR2 FYNNEI. The CDR3 runs to 15 residues. The germline V and J ends were trimmed by 6 bases and 0 bases, with 12 bases remaining between them. The CDR3, as DNA: TGTGCCAGCAGACCGACAGTAAGCTCCTACAATGAGCAGTTCTTC. Its protein is CASRPTVSSYNEQFF.

V is TRBV10-3 and J is TRBJ2-2, with TRBD2 identical over 11 bases. Germline V gene lookup returns CDR1 ENHRY and CDR2 SYGVKD. V was pared by 8 bases and J by 6 bases, with 5 bases of the junction left unmatched. The CDR3 covers 14 residues. In DNA, the CDR3 is TGTGCCATCGCCGGGACTAGCGGCGCCGGGGAGCTGTTTTTT. As protein: CAIAGTSGAGELFF.

The J gene is TRBJ1-5, the V gene TRBV7-9; no reliable D call. CDR1 is SEHNR and CDR2 is FQNEAQ in the germline V gene (reference sequence). Trimming took 5 bases from V and 10 from J, leaving 12 bases between them. The CDR3 runs to 12 residues. The CDR3 nucleotides are TGTGCCAGCAGCCTTGACACCAGTCCCCAGCATTTT. Translating it yields CASSLDTSPQHF. Variable domain in full (rest from reference TRBV7-9 and TRBJ1-5): DTGVSQNPRHKITKRGQNVTFRCDPISEHNRLYWYRQTLGQGPEFLTYFQNEAQLEKSRLLSDRFSAERPKGSFSTLEIQRTEQGDSAMYLCASSLDTSPQHFGDGTRLSIL.

This clone came up many times. The chain combines TRBV27 with TRBJ1-5; D is perhaps TRBD1 (6 bases). Trimming stripped 3 bases from V and 6 bases from J, with 12 bases between. The germline V gene has CDR1 MNHEY and CDR2 SMNVEV (reference sequence). The CDR3 covers 14 residues. CDR3 in amino acids: CASSFWGGGQPQHF. The CDR3 nucleotides are TGTGCCAGCAGTTTTTGGGGGGGCGGTCAGCCCCAGCATTTT.

The V and J genes are TRBV9 and TRBJ2-2; 10 nucleotides line up with TRBD2. This CDR3 has 17 residues. V dropped 0 bases and J dropped 6; count of bases not matched to a gene: 8. CDR1 SGDLS and CDR2 YYNGEE come from the germline V gene. The CDR3 coding sequence is TGTGCCAGCAGCGTAGATGAAGCGGGGGGGCTCTCCGGGGAGCTGTTTTTT. As protein: CASSVDEAGGLSGELFF. Supplemented by reference TRBV9 and TRBJ2-2, the full variable domain reads DSGVTQTPKHLITATGQRVTLRCSPRSGDLSVYWYQQSLDQGLQFLIQYYNGEERAKGNILERFSAQQFPDLHSELNLSSLELGDSALYFCASSVDEAGGLSGELFFGEGSRLTVL.

V gene TRBV18 combines with J gene TRBJ2-7; possibly TRBD1 for D (5 bases). Germline V gene lookup returns CDR1 KGHSH and CDR2 LQKENI. The CDR3 loop spans 13 amino acids. The V gene lost 5 bases and the J gene lost 5 bases, with 13 bases spanning the gap. The CDR3 protein is CASSDQGLHEQYF. CDR3 sequence (DNA): TGTGCCAGCTCAGATCAGGGCCTACACGAGCAGTACTTC.

The rearrangement joins TRBV27 to TRBJ2-3; 9 bases match TRBD1. CDR1 and CDR2 (germline): MNHEY, SMNVEV (reference sequence). V was pared by 2 bases and J by 2 bases, with 2 bases of the junction left unmatched. The length of the CDR3 is 15 residues. CDR3 DNA: TGTGCCAGCAGTTTACGGGACAGGGACACAGATACGCAGTATTTT. Amino acid sequence: CASSLRDRDTDTQYF.

The V and J genes are TRBV14 and TRBJ2-1, with D tentatively TRBD2 (5 bases). The V gene lost 4 bases and the J gene lost 2 bases, with 15 bases spanning the gap. The CDR3 loop spans 16 amino acids. The V gene's germline CDR1 is SGHDN and CDR2 FVKESK. The CDR3 loop is CASSLRLTSTYNEQFF. In nucleotides, the CDR3 is TGTGCCAGCAGCCTCCGACTAACCAGCACCTACAATGAGCAGTTCTTC.

The chain combines TRBV7-9 with TRBJ2-1; 8 bases are a match to TRBD1. This CDR3 has 16 amino acids. V shed 4 bases and J 4 bases; nucleotides not matched to a gene: 9. CDR1 SEHNR and CDR2 FQNEAQ come from the germline V gene (reference sequence). The CDR3 spells CASSSDRGGLYNEQFF. The CDR3 DNA reads as TGTGCCAGCAGCTCCGACAGGGGAGGTTTATACAATGAGCAGTTCTTC. The whole variable domain, remainder taken from reference TRBV7-9 and TRBJ2-1, is DTGVSQNPRHKITKRGQNVTFRCDPISEHNRLYWYRQTLGQGPEFLTYFQNEAQLEKSRLLSDRFSAERPKGSFSTLEIQRTEQGDSAMYLCASSSDRGGLYNEQFFGPGTRLTVL.

The rearrangement uses TRBV7-9 and TRBJ1-3; D gene unclear. The germline V gene has CDR1 SEHNR and CDR2 FQNEAQ (reference sequence). The CDR3 length is 15 residues. Trimming took off 7 bases at V and 0 bases at J, with 13 bases between the two ends. CDR3: CASTPSGGSGNTIYF. The CDR3 DNA is TGTGCCAGCACCCCCTCCGGAGGCTCTGGAAACACCATATATTTT.

This chain uses TRBV20-1 with TRBJ2-7; 10 nucleotides agree with TRBD2. This CDR3 has 14 residues. With V trimmed by 3 bases and J by 2 bases, 4 bases remained unmatched. Per the germline V gene, CDR1 is DFQATT and CDR2 is SNEGSKA (reference sequence). The CDR3 coding sequence is TGCAGTGCTAGTCCCCTAGCGGGGGCCTACGAGCAGTACTTC. This encodes CSASPLAGAYEQYF.

This chain joins TRBV28 and TRBJ2-1; TRBD2 aligns across 8 bases. Germline CDR1 reads MDHEN; CDR2 reads SYDVKM. CDR3 length equals 18 residues. The J segment lost 6 bases and the V segment lost 11 bases, leaving 24 bases of the junction unmatched. DNA for the CDR3: TGTGCCGGAAAGAGCGGGAGTACCGCCGGGACGAAGAGCAATGAGCAGTTCTTC. Amino acid sequence: CAGKSGSTAGTKSNEQFF.

CDR3 region: CASSLDRYNEQFF. CDR3 DNA sequence: TGTGCCAGCAGCCTAGACCGATACAATGAGCAGTTCTTC. This chain joins TRBV12-3 or TRBV12-4 and TRBJ2-1; D call uncertain. Between the trimmed V and J ends, which lost 6 bases and 4 bases, there was a span of 10 bases. This CDR3 comprises 13 residues.

The rearrangement joins TRBV4-2 to TRBJ1-6; unclear D gene. The V end lost 0 bases, the J end lost 12 bases, and 9 bases lay between the germline ends. The CDR3 has 13 amino acids. Per germline, CDR1 LGHNA and CDR2 YNFKEQ. In DNA, the CDR3 is TGTGCCAGCAGCCAAGATCTTTCCCTACCCCTCCACTTT. It yields the protein CASSQDLSLPLHF.

J is TRBJ2-7 and V is TRBV19; 7 nucleotides agree with TRBD1. The V and J ends lost 6 bases and 4 bases, in that order; junction bases with no gene match: 6. The CDR3 sequence is 13 residues long. Looked up from germline, CDR1 is LNHDA and CDR2 is SQIVND (reference sequence). CDR3 loop: CASRKGTDYEQYF. The DNA of the CDR3 is TGTGCCAGTAGAAAAGGGACAGATTACGAGCAGTACTTC.

This clone was seen more than once but under ten times. This chain links TRBV6-5 with TRBJ1-5, with 9 bases matching TRBD1. V was pared by 8 bases and J by 4 bases, with 3 bases of the junction left unmatched. Germline values: CDR1 MNHEY, CDR2 SVGAGI. The CDR3 has 13 amino acids. CDR3 coding DNA: TGTGCCAGCCACGGACAGGGGAATCAGCCCCAGCATTTT. It specifies CASHGQGNQPQHF.

This chain uses TRBV7-2 with TRBJ2-7; 7 bases align to TRBD2. This CDR3 has 15 amino acids. Germline-derived CDR1 and CDR2 are SGHTA and FQGNSA. With 2 bases clipped from V and 3 bases from J, the junction kept 7 bases outside the gene matches. The CDR3 DNA reads as TGTGCCAGCAGCTTAATGCGGACTAGTAGCTACGAGCAGTACTTC. Translating gives CASSLMRTSSYEQYF.

The rearrangement joins TRBV29-1 to TRBJ2-7, with TRBD2 identical over 12 bases. CDR3 length: 15 residues. The V and J ends lost 4 bases and 4 bases, in that order; junction bases with no gene match: 8. Germline CDR1 and CDR2: SQVTM and ANQGSEA. The chain's CDR3 is CSVGDLTSGRYEQYF. DNA of the CDR3: TGCAGCGTTGGTGACCTGACTAGCGGGAGATACGAGCAGTACTTC.

V is TRBV6-7 and J is TRBJ1-1; 7 bases line up with TRBD1. TRBV6-7 is placed among ORFs of uncertain function. This CDR3 has 17 residues. The junction had 15 bases not matched to a gene; V was cut back by 7 bases and J by 1 base. The CDR3 protein is CASKLSPAGGTNTEAFF. DNA of the CDR3: TGTGCCAGCAAGTTATCCCCCGCAGGGGGTACGAACACTGAAGCTTTCTTT.

This chain connects TRBV3-1 (or the pseudogene TRBV3-2) to TRBJ2-3, with a possible D match to TRBD2 (6 bases). The germline gives CDR1 LGHDT, CDR2 YNNKEL (reference sequence). The length of the CDR3 is 13 residues. The ends were cut back, 5 bases at V and 4 bases at J, with 10 bases in the middle. The CDR3 sequence: CASSTGVADTQYF. The CDR3 nucleotides read TGTGCCAGCAGCACGGGAGTCGCAGATACGCAGTATTTT.

The chain couples TRBV28 to TRBJ2-5, with D perhaps TRBD2 (6 bases). The V end was cut by 3 bases, the J end by 5 bases, with 7 bases between. The CDR3 runs to 12 residues. Germline lookup yields CDR1 MDHEN and CDR2 SYDVKM. This CDR3 reads CASSFRGETQYF. As DNA, the CDR3 is TGTGCCAGCAGTTTCCGGGGGGAGACCCAGTACTTC.

V is TRBV28 and J is TRBJ1-2; possibly TRBD1 for D (5 bases). Germline V CDR1 and CDR2: MDHEN, SYDVKM. The germline V and J ends were trimmed by 5 bases and 8 bases, with 9 bases remaining between them. The CDR3 loop spans 11 amino acids. The CDR3 reads CASSPSGGYTF. The CDR3 DNA is TGTGCCAGCAGTCCCTCAGGGGGCTACACCTTC.

The chain joins TRBV5-5 to TRBJ2-1, with TRBD1 identical over 7 bases. Germline CDR1 SGHKS, CDR2 YYEKEE (reference sequence). The CDR3 loop spans 14 amino acids. V shed 7 bases and J 6 bases; nucleotides not matched to a gene: 10. The DNA of the CDR3 is TGTGCCAGCCGCCGGCAGGGACAGCGCAATGAGCAGTTCTTC. This encodes CASRRQGQRNEQFF.